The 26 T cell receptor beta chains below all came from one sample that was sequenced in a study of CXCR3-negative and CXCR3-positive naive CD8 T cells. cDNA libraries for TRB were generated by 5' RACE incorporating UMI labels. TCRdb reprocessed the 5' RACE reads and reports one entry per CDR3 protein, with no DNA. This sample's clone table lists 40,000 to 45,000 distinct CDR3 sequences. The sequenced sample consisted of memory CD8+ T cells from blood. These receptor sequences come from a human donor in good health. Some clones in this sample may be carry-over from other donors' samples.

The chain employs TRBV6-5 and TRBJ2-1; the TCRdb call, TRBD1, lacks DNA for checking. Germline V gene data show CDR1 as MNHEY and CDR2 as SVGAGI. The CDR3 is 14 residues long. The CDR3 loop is CASSTGTGEGEQFF.

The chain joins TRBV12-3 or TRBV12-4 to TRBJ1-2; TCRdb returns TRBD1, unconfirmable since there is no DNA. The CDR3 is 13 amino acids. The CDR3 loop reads CASSPGTAYGYTF.

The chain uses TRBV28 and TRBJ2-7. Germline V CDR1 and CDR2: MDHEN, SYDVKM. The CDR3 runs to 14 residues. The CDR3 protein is CASSLWDPSYEQYF.

The CDR3 is CASRDGTYEQYF. The chain couples TRBV28 to TRBJ2-7. Germline V gene data show CDR1 as MDHEN and CDR2 as SYDVKM. This CDR3 spans 12 amino acids.

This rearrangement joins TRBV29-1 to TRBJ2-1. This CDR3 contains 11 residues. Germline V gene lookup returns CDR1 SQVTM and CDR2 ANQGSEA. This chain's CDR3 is CSDLSYNEQFF.

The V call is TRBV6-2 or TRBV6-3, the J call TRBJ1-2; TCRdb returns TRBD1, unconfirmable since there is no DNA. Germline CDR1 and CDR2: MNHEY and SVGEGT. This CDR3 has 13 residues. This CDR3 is CASSYTGQGGYTF.

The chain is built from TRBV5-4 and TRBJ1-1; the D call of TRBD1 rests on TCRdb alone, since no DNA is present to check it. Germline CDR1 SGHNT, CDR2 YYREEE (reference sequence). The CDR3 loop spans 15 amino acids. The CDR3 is CASSLDGGMNTEAFF.

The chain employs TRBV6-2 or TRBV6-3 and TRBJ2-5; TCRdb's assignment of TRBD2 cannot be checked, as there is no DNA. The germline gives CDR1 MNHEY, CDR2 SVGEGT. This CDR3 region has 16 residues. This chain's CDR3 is CASSYSAGGWEETQYF.

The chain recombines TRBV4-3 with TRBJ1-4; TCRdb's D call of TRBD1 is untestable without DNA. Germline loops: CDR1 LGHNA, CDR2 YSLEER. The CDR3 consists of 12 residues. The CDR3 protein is CASSHGLRDRVF.

Here the CDR3 reads CATFRGNNEQFF. This rearrangement joins TRBV6-5 to TRBJ2-1; the TRBD1 assignment by TCRdb is unverifiable without DNA. CDR1 is MNHEY, CDR2 SVGAGI, per germline. CDR3 length equals 12 residues.

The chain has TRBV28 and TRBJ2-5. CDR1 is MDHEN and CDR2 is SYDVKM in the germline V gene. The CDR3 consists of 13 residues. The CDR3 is CASRPWDQETQYF.

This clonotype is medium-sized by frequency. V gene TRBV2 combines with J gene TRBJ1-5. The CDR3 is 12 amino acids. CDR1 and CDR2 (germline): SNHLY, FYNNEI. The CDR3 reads CASSEFNQPQHF.

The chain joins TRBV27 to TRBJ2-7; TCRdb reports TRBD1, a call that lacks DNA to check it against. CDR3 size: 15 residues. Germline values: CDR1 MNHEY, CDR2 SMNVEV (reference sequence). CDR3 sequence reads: CASRPIGGISYEQYF.

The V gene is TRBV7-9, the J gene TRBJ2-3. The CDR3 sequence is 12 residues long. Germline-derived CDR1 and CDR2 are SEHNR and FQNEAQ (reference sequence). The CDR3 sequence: CASSLFTDTQYF.

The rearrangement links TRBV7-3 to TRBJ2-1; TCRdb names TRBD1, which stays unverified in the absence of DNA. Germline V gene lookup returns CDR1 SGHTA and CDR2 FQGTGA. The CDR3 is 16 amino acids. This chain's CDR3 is CASSPQGVSSYNEQFF.

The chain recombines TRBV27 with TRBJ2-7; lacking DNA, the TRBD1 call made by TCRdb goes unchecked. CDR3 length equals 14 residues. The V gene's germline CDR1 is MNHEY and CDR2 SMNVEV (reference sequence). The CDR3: CASSPGDSTYEQYF.

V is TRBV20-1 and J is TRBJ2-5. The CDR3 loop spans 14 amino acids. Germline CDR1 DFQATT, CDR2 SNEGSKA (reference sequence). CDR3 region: CSARANMERETQYF.

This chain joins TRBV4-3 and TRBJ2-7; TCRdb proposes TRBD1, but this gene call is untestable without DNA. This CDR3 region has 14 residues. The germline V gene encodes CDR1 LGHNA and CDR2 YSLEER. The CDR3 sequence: CASSQVRGFDEQYF.

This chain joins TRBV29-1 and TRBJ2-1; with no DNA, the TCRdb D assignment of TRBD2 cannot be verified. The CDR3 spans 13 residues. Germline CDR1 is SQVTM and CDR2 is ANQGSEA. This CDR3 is CSATPSGGNEQFF.

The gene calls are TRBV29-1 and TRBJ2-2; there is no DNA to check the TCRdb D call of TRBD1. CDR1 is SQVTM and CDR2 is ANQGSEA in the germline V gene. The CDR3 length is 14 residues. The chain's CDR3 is CSVVTGVNTGELFF.

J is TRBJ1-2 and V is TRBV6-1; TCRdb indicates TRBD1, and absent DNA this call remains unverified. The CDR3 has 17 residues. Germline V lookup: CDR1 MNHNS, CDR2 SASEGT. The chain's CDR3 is CASSHLPPGQDHYGYTF.

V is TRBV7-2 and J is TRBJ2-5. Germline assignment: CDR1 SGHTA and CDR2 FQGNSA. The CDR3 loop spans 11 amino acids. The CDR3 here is CASWGGETQYF.

The CDR3: CASSTGFKETQYF. The rearrangement uses TRBV9 and TRBJ2-5; TCRdb outputs TRBD1, but without DNA this stays unchecked. The CDR3 is made up of 13 amino acids. Germline V gene data show CDR1 as SGDLS and CDR2 as YYNGEE.

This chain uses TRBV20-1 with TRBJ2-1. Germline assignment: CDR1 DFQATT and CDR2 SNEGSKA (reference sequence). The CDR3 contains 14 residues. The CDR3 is CSARSESSYNEQFF.

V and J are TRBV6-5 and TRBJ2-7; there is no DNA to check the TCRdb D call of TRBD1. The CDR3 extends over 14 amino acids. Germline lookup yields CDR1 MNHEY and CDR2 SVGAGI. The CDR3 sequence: CASSYSDRGNEQYF.

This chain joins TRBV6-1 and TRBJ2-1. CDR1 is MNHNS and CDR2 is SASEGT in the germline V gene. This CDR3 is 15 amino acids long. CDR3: CASSGGGGTYNEQFF.